This TCR beta chain stems from a study of identical twins. General study points: Diverse VJ usage suggested most zero-insertion clonotypes were not invariant T cells. Beta out-of-frame twin sharing showed a weaker excess. Without tracking the same donors, conclusions rested on cross-sectional statistical analysis.

This clonotype occurred a few times. Antigen specificity is unknown. The donors were all healthy and Caucasian. TCRdb reprocessed the 5' RACE reads via MiXCR and lists one record per CDR3 protein. The sample records some 900,000 distinct CDR3 sequences, around 12% being singletons. Germline loops: CDR1 LNHNV, CDR2 YYDKDF (reference sequence). V was clipped by 1 base and J by 0 bases, with 9 bases between them. This CDR3 comprises 15 residues. This sample also belongs to another study, concerning yellow fever vaccine responses in identical twins.

What was sequenced was PBMCs. J is TRBJ2-5 and V is TRBV15; D is perhaps TRBD1 or TRBD2 (5 bases each). The TCR sequence derives from a woman younger than 35 in good health. CDR3 sequence: CATSRGLGDQETQYF. The CDR3 DNA follows: TGTGCCACCAGCAGAGGTTTGGGGGACCAAGAGACCCAGTACTTC.